This TCR beta chain was profiled in a study of long-term antiretroviral therapy in people with HIV. All donors provided no fewer than one pre-ART and no fewer than two post-ART PBMC samples. Treatment for all HIV-infected participants took place in the United States. At the survey level, the v3.0 immunoSEQ assay was run. Assay: immunoSEQ multiplex PCR; the TCRdb copy retains only in-frame clones and omits some. The data hold about 27,000 clones, with approximately 81% observed a single time. Trimming took 1 base from V and 10 from J; bases not matched to a gene: 10. The V gene's germline CDR1 is SGHTA and CDR2 FQGNSA. This CDR3 has 16 residues.

This specimen was unsorted PBMCs, taken 2.3 years after starting antiretroviral therapy. The source is a man in his forties or fifties with HIV. The chain combines TRBV7-2 with TRBJ2-1, with 10 bases identical to TRBD2. DNA for the CDR3: TGTGCCAGCAGCTTAGGAGGAGCGGGGGGGCAGATGGAGCAGTTCTTC. It specifies CASSLGGAGGQMEQFF.